This T cell receptor (beta chain) was profiled in a study of blood T cell repertoires in COVID-19. The count of this clone is one. This CDR3 is 12 amino acids long. Trimming cost V 9 bases and J 6 bases; bases outside gene matches: 4. CDR1 and CDR2 (germline): SNHLY, FYNNEI. The table came from immunoSEQ multiplex PCR; TCRdb's copy has only in-frame clones and leaves some out. The sample carries over 250,000 clones, 89% recorded once. The sequenced sample was peripheral blood. The source of this sequence is a man aged 45-65 years with acute or convalescent COVID-19. V and J are TRBV2 and TRBJ1-1; 10 bases line up with TRBD1. This chain's CDR3 is CARTGGASEAFF. CDR3 coding DNA: TGTGCCAGGACAGGGGGCGCATCTGAAGCTTTCTTT.